One and the same sample provided the 3 T cell receptor beta chains below, sequenced in a study of identical twins. TCRdb reanalysed the 5' RACE reads using MiXCR and keeps one entry per CDR3 protein. The table has about 200,000 distinct CDR3 sequences, 6.5% to 8% seen once. These data were also filed under a second study, of T cells expressing NK-cell markers.

Sequenced sample: CD8+ T cells sorted from blood. These TCRs come from a woman between 18 and 30 years old in good health.

V gene TRBV5-1 combines with J gene TRBJ2-5, with D perhaps matching TRBD1 or TRBD2 (5 bases each). Germline V lookup: CDR1 SGHRS, CDR2 YFSETQ. V was cut by 7 bases and J by 2 bases, with 9 bases left in between. CDR3 size: 12 residues. The CDR3 DNA reads TGCGCCAGCCGGGACCATCAAGAGACCCAGTACTTC. The encoded protein is CASRDHQETQYF.

The table lists this clonotype with a few counts. This chain joins TRBV7-9 and TRBJ1-1; D remains ambiguous. Germline CDR1 and CDR2: SEHNR and FQNEAQ (reference sequence). The V end lost 9 bases, the J end lost 0 bases, and 11 bases lay between the germline ends. The CDR3 contains 13 residues. The CDR3 DNA follows: TGTGCCAGTATCCACGGACTGAACACTGAAGCTTTCTTT. Residues: CASIHGLNTEAFF.

The chain employs TRBV6-2 or TRBV6-3 and TRBJ2-2; TRBD2 aligns across 7 bases. Germline CDR1 reads MNHEY; CDR2 reads SVGEGT. V lost 8 bases, J lost 2 bases, and 14 bases stayed unmatched. This CDR3 region has 17 residues. The CDR3 DNA reads TGTGCCAGCGGCTTTAGGCTAGCGGCCCCTAACACCGGGGAGCTGTTTTTT. It encodes CASGFRLAAPNTGELFF.